This T cell receptor (beta chain) derives from a study of T cells of healthy individuals. TCRdb called the 5' RACE reads again in MiXCR, with one record for every CDR3 protein. The repertoire holds 90,000 to 100,000 distinct CDR3 sequences, with under 20% as singletons. CDR3 length: 14 residues. The V and J ends lost 5 bases and 0 bases respectively, with 11 bases between them. The chain combines TRBV12-3 or TRBV12-4 with TRBJ2-7, with D uncertain. The receptor's source is a human donor in good health. The CDR3 DNA is TGTGCCAGCAGTGCCCGTCTCAGCTCCTACGAGCAGTACTTC. It yields the protein CASSARLSSYEQYF.